Listed below are T cell receptor beta chains from one sample, sequenced in a study of control samples from healthy donors and cancer patients. Here immunoSEQ multiplex PCR was the method, and the copy in TCRdb shows in-frame clones only, minus some. The sample carries nearly 200,000 clones, around 93% recorded once. Sequencing input: blood. These TCRs come from a man aged 30 to 39 in good health. Each CDR3 is given without its conserved first and last residue.

v_call: TRBV27; cdr3_aa: ASSLVSTNEKLF
v_call: TRBV28; cdr3_aa: ASSPDGSNEQF
v_call: TRBV5-6; cdr3_aa: ASSPHRGATNEKLF
v_call: TRBV7-2; cdr3_aa: ASSMDRVSNQPQH
v_call: TRBV5-1; cdr3_aa: ASRSGGGNSPLH
v_call: TRBV7-8; cdr3_aa: ASSLATGTYNEQF
v_call: TRBV10-2; cdr3_aa: ASSEFVGGVDTQY
v_call: TRBV6-5; cdr3_aa: ASSHQPSSYNEQF
v_call: TRBV15; cdr3_aa: ATSRRAGPLHEQY
v_call: TRBV2; cdr3_aa: ASSSPDQPLH
v_call: TRBV4-1; cdr3_aa: ASSPFWDNRYT
v_call: TRBV9; cdr3_aa: ASSVDTSGGISGNTIY
v_call: TRBV5-4; cdr3_aa: ASSPRGSSYNEQF
v_call: TRBV7-9; cdr3_aa: ASSPPATEAF
v_call: TRBV27; cdr3_aa: ASGRTSGGPSSYNEQF
v_call: TRBV29-1; cdr3_aa: SVEAEQRNTEAF
v_call: TRBV27; cdr3_aa: ASSSLAGASSYEQY
v_call: TRBV9; cdr3_aa: ASSVTGDGSNEQF
v_call: TRBV7-9; cdr3_aa: ASSLDDYGYT
v_call: TRBV4-2; cdr3_aa: ASSLPRRYTEAF
v_call: TRBV18; cdr3_aa: ASSRDMGGDEQF
v_call: TRBV30; cdr3_aa: AWSVLSVSTDTQY
v_call: TRBV27; cdr3_aa: ASSWTPQETSYNSPLH
v_call: TRBV27; cdr3_aa: ASSRGALANYGYT
v_call: TRBV6-5; cdr3_aa: ASSNRGGRNTEAF
v_call: TRBV19; cdr3_aa: ASSIIGLNSPLH
v_call: TRBV2; cdr3_aa: ASIYRDFERGQY
v_call: TRBV11-2; cdr3_aa: ASSLDRQAGYGYT
v_call: TRBV3-1/TRBV3-2; cdr3_aa: ASSQDRRAGVDTQY
v_call: TRBV2; cdr3_aa: ASRGQGGRNSPLH
v_call: TRBV6-2/TRBV6-3; cdr3_aa: ASNPGRQGNYGYT